This TCR beta chain was documented in a study of cytomegalovirus exposure and HLA in healthy donors. Study-wide findings and caveats: In vitro testing confirmed three CMV-associated chains as specific for CMV antigens. The dataset shows that most TCR sequences were rare, while some public TCRs occurred in many donors.

Deletions cut 3 bases from V and 5 bases from J, with 13 bases between. Germline V gene sequence: CDR1 LNHDA, CDR2 SQIVND (reference sequence). The CDR3 sequence is 14 residues long. Data came from immunoSEQ multiplex PCR; TCRdb stores just in-frame clones and leaves some out. The sample consists of 250,000 to 300,000 clones, around 90% of them appearing once. This clone appeared a few times. Its antigen remains unknown. The sequenced material came from PBMCs. This chain uses TRBV19 with TRBJ2-5, with D perhaps matching TRBD2 (6 bases). This TCR derives from a young woman in good health and CMV-seronegative. CDR3 loop: CASSIGGFGETQYF. CDR3 sequence (DNA): TGTGCCAGTAGTATCGGGGGATTCGGGGAGACCCAGTACTTC.